This TCR beta chain was recorded in a study of OX40 agonist ivuxolimab in advanced cancers. About the investigation overall: The costimulatory receptor OX40 (CD134) was targeted by ivuxolimab, a fully human IgG2 agonistic monoclonal antibody. Peripheral TCRbeta sequencing was intended to test whether TCR sequence diversity was altered and clonal T-cell expansion was caused by ivuxolimab. Patients were allowed to have had prior anti-PD-1, anti-PD-L1 or anti-CTLA-4 therapy, and approximately 40% of the dose-escalation patients had been treated with checkpoint inhibitors. The paper covers the monotherapy dose-escalation part of the phase I ivuxolimab trial, which included N of about 51 patients. Of the approximately 50 patients in dose escalation, 19 had hepatocellular carcinoma, approximately 15 had melanoma, 9 had renal cell carcinoma and 9 had head and neck cancer. Intravenous ivuxolimab was administered to patients every 2 weeks at six dose levels: 0.01, 0.1, 0.3, 1.5, 3 and 10 mg/kg. The dose-escalation cohort was roughly 80% male with a mean age of approximately 60 years, ranging from roughly 23 to 90. Partial responses were achieved by three dose-escalation patients, of whom one had hepatocellular carcinoma and two had cutaneous melanoma.

For sequencing of the TCRbeta CDR3 region, genomic DNA was extracted from the sorted cells. The immunoSEQ Assay was used for sequencing of TCRbeta CDR3 regions. Here the immuneACCESS table is served through TCRdb, limited to in-frame sequences with V and J called. Missing clones are a known gap in these copies; in checked studies unresolved V genes cover under half, and the rest lacks a known reason. In all, the sample holds about 54,000 clones, and 84% of those were seen once. The ten largest clones add up to 0.95% to 1.5% of the sample. The CDR3 numbers 16 residues from cysteine through phenylalanine. Solely the CDR3 DNA is kept, with 48 bases framed from the first base. CDR1 KGHSH and CDR2 LQKENI were looked up in the germline V gene. Patients with autoimmune disease history or receiving systemic immunosuppression were excluded from the trial. Peripheral blood for TCR sequencing was drawn from every dose cohort at baseline, at cycle 4 day 1 and at cycle 7 day 1. Samples were obtained from an open-label, multicenter, first-in-human phase I dose-escalation trial of ivuxolimab. Adults with locally advanced or metastatic melanoma, renal cell carcinoma, hepatocellular carcinoma or head and neck squamous cell carcinoma were enrolled in the trial. Before TCR sequencing, CD4+ T cells and CD8+ T cells from peripheral blood were sorted into separate populations.

The investigation overall reported the following: Partial responders in the 0.1-3.0 mg/kg groups had among the lowest normalized peripheral clonal expansion, especially among CD8+ T cells. The antigen specificity of the peripheral T cells that underwent clonal expansion was not determined. Low levels of normalized T-cell clonal expansion were also seen in some patients who did not respond. After ivuxolimab, more expanded clones were found on average in CD8+ T cells than in CD4+ T cells. At doses from 0.1 to 3.0 mg/kg, clonal expansion was seen in both CD4+ and CD8+ blood T cells between baseline and week 6.

Concerning this clone itself: No antigen is known for it. Base qualities are not provided; no much larger clone lies one nucleotide away.

This specimen was CD4+ or CD8+ T cells sorted from blood, taken in a trial of the OX40 agonist ivuxolimab. The receptor chain draws on TRBV18 and TRBJ2-5; a weak D assignment points to TRBD2 (6 bases agree). The DNA end lines up better with TRBJ2-7; the J call may be wrong. This sequence originates from an adult with an advanced solid tumor such as melanoma, head and neck, liver or kidney cancer. The encoded CDR3 is CASSPQAPGAGYEQYF. The sequenced DNA is TGTGCCAGCTCACCACAAGCGCCGGGAGCAGGCTACGAGCAGTACTTC.